The rows below give T cell receptor beta chains drawn from one sample of a study of cytomegalovirus exposure and HLA in healthy donors. The method was immunoSEQ multiplex PCR; TCRdb's version includes in-frame clones alone and lacks a portion of them. The data hold about 200,000 clones, with more than 80% observed a single time. The sample was PBMCs. Every receptor here comes from a man aged 25-40 years in good health and CMV-seronegative. The CDR3 runs from the conserved cysteine through the conserved F or W. Fields, in order: D gene, J gene, V gene, clone size, CDR3 DNA, CDR3 protein. D genes are given only for firm matches. Not every row has a clone size; where given, it reads once, few, many or a size class.

>-|TRBJ1-4|TRBV6-4|-
TGTGCCAGCAGTCCCGGTACGGGCCAGGGGTCGGGCACTAATGAAAAACTGTTTTTT
CASSPGTGQGSGTNEKLFF
>-|TRBJ2-3|TRBV19|-
TGTGCCAGTAGTATCGATAAGGACTCTCATACCACAGATACGCAGTATTTT
CASSIDKDSHTTDTQYF
>TRBD1|TRBJ2-7|TRBV28|once
TGTGCCAGCAGTTTAGAAAGGACAGGGAACCCCTACGAGCAGTACTTC
CASSLERTGNPYEQYF
>TRBD1|TRBJ2-1|TRBV5-1|-
TGCGCCAGCAGCTTGGAAGGACAGGGGGGCAATGAGCAGTTCTTC
CASSLEGQGGNEQFF
>TRBD2|TRBJ2-3|TRBV9|-
TGTGCCAGCAGCTCACGACTAGCGGGGGGGCGGGTAGATACGCAGTATTTT
CASSSRLAGGRVDTQYF
>TRBD1|TRBJ1-3|TRBV5-1|once
TGCGCCAGCAGCTCAACAGGGGCTGCCTCTGGAAACACCATATATTTT
CASSSTGAASGNTIYF
>-|TRBJ1-4|TRBV4-3|-
TGCGCCAGCAGCCCAAGCGGGGGCTATAATGAAAAACTGTTTTTT
CASSPSGGYNEKLFF
>TRBD2|TRBJ2-5|TRBV9|-
TGTGCCAGCAGCCCGGGACTAGCGTCGGAGACCCAGTACTTC
CASSPGLASETQYF
>-|TRBJ2-7|TRBV6-6|-
TGTGCCAGCAGTTCCGGTTTGAACGCCTACGAGCAATACTTC
CASSSGLNAYEQYF
>-|TRBJ1-1|TRBV28|-
TGTGCCAGCAGTTTTAGGGCAGGGCCCACTGAAGCTTTCTTT
CASSFRAGPTEAFF
>-|TRBJ2-2|TRBV9|-
TGTGCCAGCAGCGTAGGAAAGGACAGCCCACAAACCGGGGAGCTGTTTTTT
CASSVGKDSPQTGELFF
>-|TRBJ2-5|TRBV10-3|-
TGTGCCATCAGTGAGGGGGGGGCGCGAGAGACCCAGTACTTC
CAISEGGARETQYF
>-|TRBJ1-6|TRBV6-1|-
TGTGCCAGCAGTGAAGCGCTCAGGGCCCCGGGTTCACCCCTCCACTTT
CASSEALRAPGSPLHF
>TRBD1|TRBJ2-2|TRBV19|-
TGTGCCAGTAGTATTTCAGGGGGCTCCGGGGAGCTGTTTTTT
CASSISGGSGELFF
>-|TRBJ2-1|TRBV6-1|-
TGTGCCAGCAGTGAAGATATTGGGAGGGCGAGGGGGATCTTC
CASSEDIGRARGIF
>-|TRBJ1-1|TRBV28|few
TGTGCCAGCAGTTTAAATTTAGCTGAAGCTTTCTTT
CASSLNLAEAFF
>TRBD1|TRBJ1-1|TRBV18|-
TGTGCCAGCTCACCGTCGGGACAGTTCACTGAAGCTTTCTTT
CASSPSGQFTEAFF
>TRBD1|TRBJ2-3|TRBV11-2|-
TGTGCCAGCAGCATAGGACAGGCGGGTGCAGATACGCAGTATTTT
CASSIGQAGADTQYF
>-|TRBJ2-1|TRBV10-1|-
TGCGCCAGCCCAACGGAGGAAAATGAGCAGTTCTTC
CASPTEENEQFF
>TRBD2|TRBJ2-1|TRBV6-5|-
TGTGCCAGCAGTTACCTTGGGACTAGTTTAGGCAATGAGCAGTTCTTC
CASSYLGTSLGNEQFF
>-|TRBJ1-5|TRBV28|-
TGTGCCAGCAGTAGGAGGGAAAATCAGCCCCAGCATTTT
CASSRRENQPQHF
>-|TRBJ1-1|TRBV7-8|-
TGTGCCAGCAGCTTAGGTGCAGGGATAGCTTTCTTT
CASSLGAGIAFF